This is a list of T cell receptor beta chains from one sample in a study of brain T cells in children with intractable seizures. Assay used: immunoSEQ multiplex PCR; TCRdb lists only in-frame clones, some missing. The profile shows around 100,000 clones, around 94% of them singletons. Specimen: peripheral blood, collected at surgery. The receptors originated from a boy in the first two years of life with hemimegalencephaly and intractable seizures. Each CDR3 is given with its conserved first and last residue. A clone size is listed for some rows: how often the clone was seen (once, few, many), or a class if it is expanded.

size	V	length	J	CDR3
few	TRBV7-2	16	TRBJ2-5	CASSLTLGEIGETQYF
.	TRBV9	13	TRBJ1-1	CASSVAGNSEAFF
.	TRBV7-2	16	TRBJ1-1	CASSLGGGYLNTEAFF
.	TRBV18	16	TRBJ2-7	CASSPIGTLASYEQYF
.	TRBV28	17	TRBJ2-2	CASSLWFGTGDTGELFF
.	TRBV6-5	13	TRBJ2-7	CASAQGSSYEQYF
.	TRBV28	17	TRBJ1-6	CASSLSSGGAYNSPLHF
.	TRBV28	14	TRBJ2-7	CASSTGTSPYEQYF
.	TRBV10-3	13	TRBJ1-2	CATWDRGGYGYTF
.	TRBV29-1	13	TRBJ1-4	CSARDGVNEKLFF
once	TRBV18	17	TRBJ2-6	CASPPDSSPSGANVLTF
.	TRBV11-2	12	TRBJ2-1	CASSQPGFEQFF
.	TRBV12-3/TRBV12-4	13	TRBJ2-1	CASRGLAGGRQFF
.	TRBV27	16	TRBJ2-7	CASSPNVRDSTYEQYF
.	TRBV2	13	TRBJ2-2	CASKREVTGELFF
.	TRBV3-1/TRBV3-2	16	TRBJ2-2	CASSLNSGRNTGELFF
once	TRBV27	13	TRBJ1-1	CASSLRGNTEAFF
.	TRBV6-6	15	TRBJ2-1	CASSTPGTSGRVQFF
.	TRBV23-1	17	TRBJ2-7	CASSQARRLVEPYEQYF
.	TRBV18	12	TRBJ1-3	CASSPDGYTIYF
.	TRBV27	15	TRBJ2-1	CASSWGLARYGEQFF
.	TRBV29-1	14	TRBJ2-7	CSAGTGRKSYEQYF
.	TRBV4-2	15	TRBJ2-5	CASSPLAGAQETQYF
.	TRBV5-6	16	TRBJ2-5	CASSAPRRLVRETQYF
.	TRBV27	16	TRBJ1-2	CASSLLGGGGPYGYTF
.	TRBV4-3	15	TRBJ2-3	CASSQEGFSTDTQYF
.	TRBV25-1	14	TRBJ2-3	CASSELAGTDTQYF
.	TRBV27	13	TRBJ1-2	CASSFASDYGYTF
.	TRBV6-1	15	TRBJ1-2	CASSEDVGTGYGYTF
.	TRBV6-5	16	TRBJ1-6	CASSYSSGTGGSPLHF
.	TRBV24-1	14	TRBJ2-5	CATSAGTAQETQYF
.	TRBV28	16	TRBJ1-6	CASSYPRGGRNSPLHF